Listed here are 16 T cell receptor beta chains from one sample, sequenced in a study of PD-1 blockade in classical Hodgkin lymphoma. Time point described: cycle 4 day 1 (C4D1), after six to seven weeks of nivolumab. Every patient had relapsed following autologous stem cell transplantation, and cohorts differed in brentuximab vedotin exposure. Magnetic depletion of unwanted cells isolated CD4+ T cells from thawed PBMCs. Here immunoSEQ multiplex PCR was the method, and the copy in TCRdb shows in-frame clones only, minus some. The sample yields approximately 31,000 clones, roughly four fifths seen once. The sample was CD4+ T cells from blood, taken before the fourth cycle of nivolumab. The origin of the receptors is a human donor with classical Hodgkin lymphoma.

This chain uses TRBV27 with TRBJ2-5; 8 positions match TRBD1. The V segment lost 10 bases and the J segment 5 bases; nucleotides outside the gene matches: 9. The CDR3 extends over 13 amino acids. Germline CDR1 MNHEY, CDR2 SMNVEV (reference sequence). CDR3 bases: TGTGCCACCCGGACAGGGAAAAGGGAGACCCAGTACTTC. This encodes CATRTGKRETQYF.

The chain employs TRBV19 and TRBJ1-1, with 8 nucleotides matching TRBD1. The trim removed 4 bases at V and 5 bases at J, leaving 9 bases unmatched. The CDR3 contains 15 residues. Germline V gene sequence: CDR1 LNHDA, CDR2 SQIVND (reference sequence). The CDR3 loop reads CASSKPTGVLTEAFF. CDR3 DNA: TGTGCCAGTAGTAAACCGACAGGGGTCCTTACTGAAGCTTTCTTT.

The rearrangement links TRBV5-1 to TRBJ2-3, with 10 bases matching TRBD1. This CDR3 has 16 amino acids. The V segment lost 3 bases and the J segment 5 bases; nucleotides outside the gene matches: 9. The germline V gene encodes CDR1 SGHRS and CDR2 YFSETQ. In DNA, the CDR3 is TGCGCCAGCAGCTGGGCCGGGACAGGGGTAGGAGATACGCAGTATTTT. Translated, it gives CASSWAGTGVGDTQYF.

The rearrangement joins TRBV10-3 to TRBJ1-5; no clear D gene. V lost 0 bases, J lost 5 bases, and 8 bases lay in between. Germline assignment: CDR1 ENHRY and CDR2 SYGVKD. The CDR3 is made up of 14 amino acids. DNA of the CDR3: TGTGCCATCAGTGAGTCGACGGGAGATCAGCCCCAGCATTTT. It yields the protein CAISESTGDQPQHF.

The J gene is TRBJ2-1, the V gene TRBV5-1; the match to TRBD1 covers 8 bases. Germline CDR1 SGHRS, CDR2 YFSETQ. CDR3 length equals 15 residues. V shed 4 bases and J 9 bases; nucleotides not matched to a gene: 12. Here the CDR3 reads CASSSRGPLSGEQFF. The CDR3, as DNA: TGCGCCAGCAGCAGCAGGGGGCCCCTCAGCGGTGAGCAGTTCTTC.

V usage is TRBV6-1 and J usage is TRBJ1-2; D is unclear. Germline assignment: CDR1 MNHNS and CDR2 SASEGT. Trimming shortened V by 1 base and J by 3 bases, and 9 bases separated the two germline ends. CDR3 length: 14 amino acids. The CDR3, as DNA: TGTGCCAGCAGTGAAGTAACGGGCGACTATGGCTACACCTTC. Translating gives CASSEVTGDYGYTF.

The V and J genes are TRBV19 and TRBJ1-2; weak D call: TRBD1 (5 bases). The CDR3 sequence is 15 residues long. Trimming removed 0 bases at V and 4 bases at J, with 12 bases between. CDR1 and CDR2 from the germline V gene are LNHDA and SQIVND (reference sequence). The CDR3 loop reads CASSIDGARGYGYTF. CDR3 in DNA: TGTGCCAGTAGTATAGACGGGGCGCGAGGCTATGGCTACACCTTC.

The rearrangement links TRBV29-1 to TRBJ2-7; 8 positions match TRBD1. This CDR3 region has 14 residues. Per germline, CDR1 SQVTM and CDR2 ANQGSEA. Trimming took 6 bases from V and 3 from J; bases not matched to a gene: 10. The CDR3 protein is CSVGQGLGGYEQYF. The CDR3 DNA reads TGCAGCGTCGGACAGGGTTTAGGGGGCTACGAGCAGTACTTC.

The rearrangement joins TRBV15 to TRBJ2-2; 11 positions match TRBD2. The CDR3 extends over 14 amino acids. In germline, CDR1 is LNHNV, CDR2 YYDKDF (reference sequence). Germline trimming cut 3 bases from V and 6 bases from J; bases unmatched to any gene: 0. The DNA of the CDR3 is TGTGCCACCAGCAGTAGCGGGGGGGCCGGGGAGCTGTTTTTT. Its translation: CATSSSGGAGELFF.

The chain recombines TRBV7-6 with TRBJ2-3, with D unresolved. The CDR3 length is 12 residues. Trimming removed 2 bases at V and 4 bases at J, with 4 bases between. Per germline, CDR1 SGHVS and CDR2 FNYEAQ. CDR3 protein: CASSLLPDTQYF. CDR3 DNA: TGTGCCAGCAGCTTACTCCCAGATACGCAGTATTTT.

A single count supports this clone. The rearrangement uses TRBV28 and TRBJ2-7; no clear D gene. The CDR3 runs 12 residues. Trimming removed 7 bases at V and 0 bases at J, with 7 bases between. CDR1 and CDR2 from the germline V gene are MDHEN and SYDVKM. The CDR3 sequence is CASIANSYEQYF. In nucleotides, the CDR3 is TGTGCCAGCATTGCCAACTCCTACGAGCAGTACTTC.

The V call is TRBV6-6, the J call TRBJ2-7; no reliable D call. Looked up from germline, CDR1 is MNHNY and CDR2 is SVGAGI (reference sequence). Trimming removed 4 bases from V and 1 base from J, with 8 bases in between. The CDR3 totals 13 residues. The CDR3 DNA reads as TGTGCCAGCAGTTTAGCCGCTTCCTACGAGCAGTACTTC. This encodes CASSLAASYEQYF.

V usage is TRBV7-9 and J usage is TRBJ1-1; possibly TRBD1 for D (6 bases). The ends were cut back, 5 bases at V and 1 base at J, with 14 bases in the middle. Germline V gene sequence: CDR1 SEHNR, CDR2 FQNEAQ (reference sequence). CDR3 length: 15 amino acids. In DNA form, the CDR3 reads TGTGCCAGCAGCGGGCGACAGGAGCCGAACACTGAAGCTTTCTTT. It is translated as CASSGRQEPNTEAFF.

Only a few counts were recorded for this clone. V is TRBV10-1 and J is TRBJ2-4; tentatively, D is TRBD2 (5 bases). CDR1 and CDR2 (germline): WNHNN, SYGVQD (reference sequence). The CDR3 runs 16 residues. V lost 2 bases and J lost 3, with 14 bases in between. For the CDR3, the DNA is TGCGCCAGCAGTGAGCCCGAGGGTTGGAGCAAAAACATTCAGTACTTC. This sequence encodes CASSEPEGWSKNIQYF.

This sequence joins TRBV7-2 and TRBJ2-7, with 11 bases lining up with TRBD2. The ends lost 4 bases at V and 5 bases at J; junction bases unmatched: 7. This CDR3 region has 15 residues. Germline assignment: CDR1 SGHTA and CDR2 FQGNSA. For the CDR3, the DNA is TGTGCCAGCAGCTCCTCTAGCGGGGGGACTCACGAGCAGTACTTC. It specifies CASSSSSGGTHEQYF.

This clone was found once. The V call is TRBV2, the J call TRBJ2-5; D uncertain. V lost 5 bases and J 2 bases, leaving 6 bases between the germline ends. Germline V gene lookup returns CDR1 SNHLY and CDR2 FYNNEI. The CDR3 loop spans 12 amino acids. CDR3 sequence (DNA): TGTGCCAGCAGTTATAGTCAAGAGACCCAGTACTTC. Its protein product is CASSYSQETQYF.